A selection of T cell receptor beta chains follows, all from one sample in a study of T cell responses to AZD1222 COVID-19 vaccine. The assay was immunoSEQ multiplex PCR, and TCRdb's table has in-frame clones only and misses some. The sample lists around 100,000 clones, 91% occurring once. This material consisted of peripheral blood, taken on day 0 of AZD1222 vaccination. These TCRs come from an adult in good health. The CDR3 runs from the conserved cysteine through the conserved F or W. A D gene is named only where the DNA matches it firmly. Size is omitted from some rows. Given values are once, few, many or a class for expanded clones.

clone_size: -
d_call: -
v_call: TRBV28
j_call: TRBJ2-6
cdr3_aa: CASSLRRSGANVLTF
cdr3_nt: TGTGCCAGCAGTTTACGGCGCTCTGGGGCCAACGTCCTGACTTTC

clone_size: -
d_call: -
v_call: TRBV6-5
j_call: TRBJ2-5
cdr3_aa: CASRGKRGIQETQYF
cdr3_nt: TGTGCCAGCAGGGGTAAACGGGGGATTCAAGAGACCCAGTACTTC

clone_size: -
d_call: TRBD2
v_call: TRBV28
j_call: TRBJ2-7
cdr3_aa: CASIPGTSGAYEQYF
cdr3_nt: TGTGCCAGCATTCCCGGGACTAGCGGAGCTTACGAGCAGTACTTC

clone_size: -
d_call: -
v_call: TRBV7-2
j_call: TRBJ2-7
cdr3_aa: CASSAVRGYEQYF
cdr3_nt: TGTGCCAGCAGCGCCGTCCGGGGGTACGAGCAGTACTTC

clone_size: -
d_call: -
v_call: TRBV5-1
j_call: TRBJ2-2
cdr3_aa: CASSFIAWDGELFF
cdr3_nt: TGCGCCAGCAGCTTTATCGCTTGGGACGGGGAGCTGTTTTTT

clone_size: -
d_call: -
v_call: TRBV28
j_call: TRBJ2-3
cdr3_aa: CASRDTDTQYF
cdr3_nt: TGTGCCAGTCGAGACACAGATACGCAGTATTTT

clone_size: -
d_call: -
v_call: TRBV3-1/TRBV3-2
j_call: TRBJ2-2
cdr3_aa: CASSQQGRRGIGELFF
cdr3_nt: TGTGCCAGCAGCCAACAGGGACGACGAGGGATCGGGGAGCTGTTTTTT

clone_size: few
d_call: TRBD1
v_call: TRBV5-1
j_call: TRBJ2-7
cdr3_aa: CASSPTPNPGQGSEQYF
cdr3_nt: TGCGCCAGCAGCCCTACCCCAAATCCGGGACAGGGAAGCGAGCAGTACTTC

clone_size: -
d_call: -
v_call: TRBV20-1
j_call: TRBJ2-2
cdr3_aa: CSASDGVYAGELFF
cdr3_nt: TGCAGTGCTAGTGACGGGGTTTACGCCGGGGAGCTGTTTTTT

clone_size: -
d_call: -
v_call: TRBV11-2
j_call: TRBJ2-7
cdr3_aa: CASSFVEGAYEQYF
cdr3_nt: TGTGCCAGCAGCTTTGTCGAAGGTGCCTACGAGCAGTACTTC

clone_size: -
d_call: -
v_call: TRBV7-2
j_call: TRBJ2-7
cdr3_aa: CASSLQRAYEQYF
cdr3_nt: TGTGCCAGCAGTCTCCAAAGGGCCTACGAGCAGTACTTC

clone_size: -
d_call: -
v_call: TRBV28
j_call: TRBJ1-4
cdr3_aa: CASSFGAHREKLFF
cdr3_nt: TGTGCCAGCAGTTTTGGCGCCCATAGGGAAAAACTGTTTTTT

clone_size: -
d_call: TRBD2
v_call: TRBV5-1
j_call: TRBJ2-5
cdr3_aa: CASSPTSGKEETQYF
cdr3_nt: TGCGCCAGCAGCCCGACTAGCGGGAAAGAAGAGACCCAGTACTTC

clone_size: -
d_call: -
v_call: TRBV6-1
j_call: TRBJ2-2
cdr3_aa: CASSENTGELFF
cdr3_nt: TGTGCCAGCAGTGAGAACACCGGGGAGCTGTTTTTT

clone_size: -
d_call: -
v_call: TRBV5-1
j_call: TRBJ1-4
cdr3_aa: CASKEGTNEKLFF
cdr3_nt: TGCGCCAGCAAGGAGGGAACTAATGAAAAACTGTTTTTT

clone_size: -
d_call: -
v_call: TRBV7-9
j_call: TRBJ2-2
cdr3_aa: CASSRIRNTGELFF
cdr3_nt: TGTGCCAGCAGCCGAATCAGGAACACCGGGGAGCTGTTTTTT

clone_size: -
d_call: -
v_call: TRBV28
j_call: TRBJ2-7
cdr3_aa: CASSSGHSYEQYF
cdr3_nt: TGTGCCAGCAGCTCCGGGCACTCCTACGAGCAGTACTTC

clone_size: -
d_call: -
v_call: TRBV5-1
j_call: TRBJ1-5
cdr3_aa: CASSLVGESNQPQHF
cdr3_nt: TGCGCCAGCAGCTTGGTAGGGGAAAGCAATCAGCCCCAGCATTTT

clone_size: -
d_call: TRBD1
v_call: TRBV7-8
j_call: TRBJ2-5
cdr3_aa: CASSRQGIETQYF
cdr3_nt: TGTGCCAGCAGCCGACAGGGTATTGAGACCCAGTACTTC